This TCR beta chain came from a study of synovial regulatory T cells in juvenile arthritis (dated by TCRdb to the mid-2010s). Broadly, across the study: Among the sequenced patients, three were classified as therapy-naive, methotrexate plus infliximab was given to one, methotrexate was given to 5 to 7, and treatment information was unavailable for one. Effector T cell subsets were also sequenced in the study cohort for comparisons, but only blood and synovial fluid Treg cells are covered by the Treg dataset alone. TCR repertoire comparisons included Treg and Teff subsets from about 10 JIA patients with active disease. TCRbeta CDR3 repertoires of blood iaTreg cells, other blood Treg cells and synovial fluid Treg cells from matched patient samples were compared in the study. The paper's findings and limits, for the study overall: Compared with other blood Treg cells, blood iaTreg cells had lower TCR diversity, a finding consistent with antigen-driven expansion. Across patients, iaTreg TCR repertoires were largely private and overlapped partially with synovial Teff repertoires and blood CPL repertoires. Synovial Treg cells shared more CDR3 sequences with iaTreg cells than with other blood Treg cells, and Chao-Jaccard similarity confirmed that synovial Treg cells were more closely related to iaTreg cells.

TCR repertoires were obtained from approximately eleven juvenile idiopathic arthritis patients with active disease who had not reached inactive disease, of whom 3 were polyarticular and 8 were oligoarticular. A median age of around 12 years (range about 2.4-22.9) and a median disease duration of approximately 7 years (range 0.2-19.1) were recorded for the TCR-sequenced patients. The samples used for TCR repertoire analysis were collected at two centres in Italy. Peripheral blood mononuclear cells were isolated by Histopaque-1077 density gradient and cryopreserved in roughly 90% FCS with roughly 10% DMSO. Concerning this clone itself: It has no known antigen specificity.

Preparation of the library involved the immunoSEQ multiplex PCR assay. Adaptive Biotechnologies carried out the TCRbeta CDR3 sequencing. The original methods were these. Repertoire similarity used the Chao-modified Jaccard index and median clonotype overlap from 200 random subsamples at equal sample size. The similarity analyses were based on either productive nucleotide sequences or amino acid sequences translated in silico. Hierarchical clustering with single linkage and t-SNE based on Chao-modified Jaccard distances were used to compare repertoires. Repertoire diversity was measured with the Renyi index after sample size normalisation across a range of alpha values. The source is immuneACCESS, and TCRdb retained only in-frame sequences with V and J called. Part of the clones is not carried over; for the studies checked, unresolved V genes explain less than half of this, and the remainder is unexplained. The V and J calls and the clone size are those of that table, but D and trimming were determined from the DNA. The sample table holds about 10,000 clones. The leading ten clones occupy 0.8% to 0.95% of the sample.

There are 15 amino acids in the CDR3, from cysteine to phenylalanine inclusive. The DNA is not on file. CDR1 and CDR2, per the germline V gene, are LGHNA and YSLEER. The source of this sequence is a donor younger than 30 with juvenile idiopathic arthritis. Sequenced input: Treg cells from blood. The sample's cell subset or site label, in plain terms: remaining (HLA-DR-negative) circulating blood Treg cells. The V and J segments used are TRBV4-3 and TRBJ1-1; as DNA is missing, the TRBD1 call by TCRdb cannot be tested. The CDR3 has the sequence CASSQLGQGGAEAFF.